This T cell receptor (beta chain) was profiled in a study of blood T cell repertoires in COVID-19 (TCRdb year 2020). Study-wide context: Collaborator samples came from the United States, Italy and Spain and covered acute and convalescent phases of COVID-19. The prospective study material was composed of cDNA or gDNA derived from T cells, B-cell-depleted T cells, or PBMCs. Deeply sampled blood TCRbeta repertoires from subjects exposed to, actively infected with, or recovered from COVID-19 were included in the dataset. The repertoires were released in a freely available public database meant as a resource for research on the immune response to SARS-CoV-2. Samples were obtained from the ongoing ImmuneRACE study (first 160 participants) and from 1,000 to 1,500 subjects provided by 6 global collaborators. The sample metadata nearly always contained a de-identified subject ID, COVID-19 status, age in years and sex. Where available, HLA class I and class II types were obtained from metadata supplied by the sample provider rather than from assay-based typing.

Collaborating institutions collected whole blood in K2EDTA tubes following their own protocols. Collaborator samples were shipped for TCRbeta analysis as frozen whole blood, isolated PBMCs, or DNA extracted from either sample type. Notes on this clone: The specificity of this receptor is unknown. Per-nucleotide qualities are absent, and no much larger clonotype sits a single base away.

TCRbeta CDR3 regions were amplified from genomic DNA by means of the immunoSEQ Assay, a bias-controlled multiplex PCR. In the original analysis: Nucleated cell counts per sample were estimated from amplification of reference gene primers within the assay. Sequence reads were collapsed and filtered to measure the absolute abundance of every unique TCRbeta CDR3 rearrangement. For each sample, productive Simpson clonality was calculated as the square root of Simpson's diversity index over productive rearrangements. TCRdb mirrors the immuneACCESS table, restricted to in-frame sequences. Some clones are absent from its copies; in checked studies, under half trace to an unresolved V gene, and the reason for the others is unknown. V, J and clone size are those of that table, while D and trimming were read from the DNA. The sample has under 250,000 clones on record, over 80% of them singletons. About 2.5% of the sample belongs to the ten largest clones.

The germline V gene gives CDR1 as MNHEY and CDR2 as SVGEGT. V loses 5 bases, J loses 0 bases, and the germline ends lie 10 bases apart. There are 14 amino acids in the CDR3, from cysteine to phenylalanine inclusive. Just the 42-base CDR3 DNA is kept, in frame starting at base 1. Broader findings and caveats from the paper: The amount of clinical and demographic metadata varied by source and participant and was provided uncurated.

The rearrangement combines TRBV6-2 or TRBV6-3 with TRBJ1-1, with TRBD1 perhaps the D gene, on 5 matching bases. This clonotype was sampled from a woman in her seventies with active or convalescent COVID-19. The sequenced material came from peripheral blood. The DNA is as follows: TGTGCCAGCAGTCGACAGTACTTGAACACTGAAGCTTTCTTT. This gives the protein CASSRQYLNTEAFF.